This paragraph covers one T cell receptor beta chain sequence. Its antigen is undetermined. Reverse transcribing all isolated RNA meant expressed TCRB transcripts were sequenced. Naive, central memory and regulatory T cell samples produced a mean of about 3.5 million reads. Assay: immunoSEQ multiplex PCR; the TCRdb copy retains only in-frame clones and omits some. This sample has 280,000 or so clones, with approximately 16% found just once. The sample comes from a study of beta chain features in type 1 diabetes. Findings and limits, study-wide: All four CD4+ subsets of Type 1 diabetes patients contained TCRB CDR3s that were moderately but significantly shorter.

By way of CD45RO/CCR7/CD25/CD127/CD95/CD27, the CD4+ regulatory, stem cell-like memory, central memory and naive cells were sorted. Once sorted, every population was more than 98% pure. Trimming stripped 5 bases from V and 1 base from J, with 20 bases between. The length of the CDR3 is 16 residues. In germline, CDR1 is SQVTM, CDR2 ANQGSEA. The sample comprised naive CD4+ T cells from blood. The V call is TRBV29-1, the J call TRBJ1-1, with D uncertain. This TCR came from a man younger than 30 with type 1 diabetes. In DNA, the CDR3 is TGCAGCGTTACCTGGCGGAGTCGGTACGAGAACACTGAAGCTTTCTTT. Translated, it gives CSVTWRSRYENTEAFF.